Listed below are T cell receptor beta chains from one sample, sequenced in a study of OX40 agonist ivuxolimab in advanced cancers. Sequencing was performed with immunoSEQ multiplex PCR; in TCRdb, only in-frame clones are kept and a portion is missing. The sample has tens of thousands of clones, 80% to 90% seen once. The sequences come from CD4+ or CD8+ T cells sorted from blood, collected in a trial of the OX40 agonist ivuxolimab. The receptors originated from an adult with an advanced solid tumor such as melanoma, head and neck, liver or kidney cancer. CDR3s include the opening cysteine and the closing phenylalanine or tryptophan. A D gene is named only where the DNA matches it firmly. Only part of the rows carry a size: once, few, many, or a class if the clone is expanded.

d_call j_call cdr3_length clone_size v_call cdr3_nt cdr3_aa
NA TRBJ2-5 17 NA TRBV7-8 TGTGCCAGCAGCTCTTTAGGCAGGGGGGTCCTCCTAGGGGCCCAGTACTTC CASSSLGRGVLLGAQYF
NA TRBJ2-7 13 few TRBV29-1 TGCAGCGTCGGTAGGAGGCAGGGCTCCGAGCAGTACTTC CSVGRRQGSEQYF
TRBD1 TRBJ1-3 13 NA TRBV2 TGTGCCAGCAAACCCACCAGGGGGAACACCATATATTTT CASKPTRGNTIYF
TRBD2 TRBJ2-5 15 NA TRBV7-2 TGTGCCAGCAGCTACGCCGGGACTAGCGGGGAGACCCAGTACTTC CASSYAGTSGETQYF
NA TRBJ2-3 14 NA TRBV18 TGTGCCAGCTCACCACCGTCGATAGCCGATACGCAGTATTTT CASSPPSIADTQYF
TRBD2 TRBJ2-1 15 few TRBV7-3 TGTGCCAGCGGAGTAGCGGGGGGCTCCTACAATGAGCAGTTCTTC CASGVAGGSYNEQFF
TRBD2 TRBJ2-2 16 NA TRBV6-6 TGTGCCAGCAGCCTACGGTCTAGCGGGCTGTCCGGGGAGCTGTTTTTT CASSLRSSGLSGELFF
TRBD2 TRBJ2-1 14 once TRBV7-3 TGTGCCAGCAGCCTTAGCGGGACCGACAATGAGCAGTTCTTC CASSLSGTDNEQFF
TRBD2 TRBJ2-7 16 NA TRBV30 TGTGCCTGGAGTGTATCCCGGGGTAGCGGGACCTACGAGCAGTACTTC CAWSVSRGSGTYEQYF
TRBD1 TRBJ1-5 17 NA TRBV7-9 TGTGCCAGCAGCTCCACTAGGGACAGGGGGTGGAGGGAGCCCCAGCATTTT CASSSTRDRGWREPQHF
NA TRBJ2-1 13 once TRBV18 TGTGCCAGCTCACCCGACAGGGAGGATGAGCAGTTCTTC CASSPDREDEQFF
NA TRBJ2-7 16 NA TRBV5-3 TGTGCCAGAAGCTCGCGACTAGCAGGGGACTCCTACGAGCAGTACTTC CARSSRLAGDSYEQYF
NA TRBJ2-7 14 NA TRBV2 TGTGCCAGCAAACCGGCCCTCGCATTGGGCGAGCAGTACTTC CASKPALALGEQYF
NA TRBJ2-7 12 NA TRBV10-2 TGCGCCAGCAGTGAGTGGAAGAACGAGCAGTACTTC CASSEWKNEQYF
NA TRBJ2-7 14 NA TRBV15 TGTGCCACCAGCAGGTTTGACAGTACCTACGAGCAGTACTTC CATSRFDSTYEQYF
TRBD2 TRBJ2-1 14 NA TRBV9 TGTGCCAGCAGCCCCCGGGGGGACTCTCATGAGCAGTTCTTC CASSPRGDSHEQFF
NA TRBJ1-1 13 NA TRBV6-6 TGTGCCAGCAGTTACAATCCGGCAGGGGAAGCTTTCTTT CASSYNPAGEAFF
NA TRBJ1-6 15 NA TRBV7-2 TGTGCCAGCAGCTTAGCCTGGGACGGACGTTCACCCCTCCACTTT CASSLAWDGRSPLHF
NA TRBJ1-4 15 NA TRBV5-6 TGTGCCAGCAGCTCGAGGGGACGATTTAATGAAAAACTGTTTTTT CASSSRGRFNEKLFF
TRBD2 TRBJ2-1 13 once TRBV4-1 TGCGCCAGCAGCCGGCCCGGGGGGAATGAGCAGTTCTTC CASSRPGGNEQFF
NA TRBJ2-1 11 NA TRBV5-5 TGTGCCACATCGGGGGGCTATGAGCAGTTCTTC CATSGGYEQFF
NA TRBJ1-2 14 NA TRBV28 TGTGCCAGCAGTGTACAGGGAGCTAACTATGGCTACACCTTC CASSVQGANYGYTF
TRBD2 TRBJ2-3 17 NA TRBV5-1 TGCGCCAGCAGCTTGGAGCTAGCGGGAGTGGGCTCAGATACGCAGTATTTT CASSLELAGVGSDTQYF
NA TRBJ1-5 15 NA TRBV30 TGTGCCTGGAGTCCCGACAAGTTCAACAATCAGCCCCAGCATTTT CAWSPDKFNNQPQHF
TRBD1 TRBJ1-2 14 NA TRBV7-3 TGTGCCAGCAGCCTCTCCCCGACAGGGTATGGCTACACCTTC CASSLSPTGYGYTF
NA TRBJ2-1 13 NA TRBV7-3 TGTGCCAGCAGCTTACGACCCTACAATGAGCAGTTCTTC CASSLRPYNEQFF
NA TRBJ2-7 16 NA TRBV4-2 TGTGCCAGCAGCCAATTTAGTCGGGCGGCGGTGGGAGAGCAGTACTTC CASSQFSRAAVGEQYF
NA TRBJ2-6 15 NA TRBV7-2 TGTGCCAGCAGCTTATTTCGCTCTGGGGCCAACGTCCTGACTTTC CASSLFRSGANVLTF
TRBD1 TRBJ1-3 15 NA TRBV5-1 TGCGCCAGCAGCTTGACGACAGGGGTAGGAAACACCATATATTTT CASSLTTGVGNTIYF
NA TRBJ1-1 14 NA TRBV5-1 TGCGCCAGCAGCTTGGAAGGTGGCACTCCTGAAGCTTTCTTT CASSLEGGTPEAFF
NA TRBJ1-3 15 NA TRBV5-6 TGTGCCAGCAGCTACGACATCGGAGGAGGAAACACCATATATTTT CASSYDIGGGNTIYF
TRBD2 TRBJ2-1 14 NA TRBV7-2 TGTGCCAGCAGGTATCGGACTAGCGAAAATGAGCAGTTCTTC CASRYRTSENEQFF
TRBD1 TRBJ2-1 15 NA TRBV5-1 TGCGCCAGCAGCACCCGACAGGGGGGGGGCAATGAGCAGTTCTTC CASSTRQGGGNEQFF
TRBD1 TRBJ1-6 16 NA TRBV18 TGTGCCAGCCGACCAGGGGACAGGGGAAATAATTCACCCCTCCACTTT CASRPGDRGNNSPLHF
TRBD2 TRBJ2-5 14 NA TRBV6-1 TGTGCCACCTCCTGGGCGGGAGAAGTCGGGACCCAGTACTTC CATSWAGEVGTQYF
NA TRBJ1-4 15 NA TRBV19 TGTGCCAGTAGTCCTCGGGCCCGGGGGGAGCAAAAACTGTTTTTT CASSPRARGEQKLFF
NA TRBJ2-1 16 NA TRBV5-1 TGCGCCAGCAGCTTGAGCCCTTCAAGCTCCTACAATGAGCAGTTCTTC CASSLSPSSSYNEQFF
NA TRBJ1-1 14 few TRBV9 TGTGCCAGCAGCGTAGTATCAGGGAACACTGAAGCTTTCTTT CASSVVSGNTEAFF
TRBD2 TRBJ2-3 17 NA TRBV5-6 TGTGCCAGCAGCCTTCTGGTTAGCGGGAGGCCCACAGATACGCAGTATTTT CASSLLVSGRPTDTQYF
NA TRBJ1-2 16 NA TRBV10-3 TGTGCCATCAGTGAGGGGGGGCTGCTATTTCCCTATGGCTACACCTTC CAISEGGLLFPYGYTF
NA TRBJ1-5 17 few TRBV28 TGTGCCAGCAGTTTATCGCCCGGGGTGGCCACCCATCAGCCCCAGCATTTT CASSLSPGVATHQPQHF
TRBD1 TRBJ1-4 14 NA TRBV28 TGTGCCAGCGTGGGAGGGGGCGAGGGTGAAAAACTGTTTTTT CASVGGGEGEKLFF